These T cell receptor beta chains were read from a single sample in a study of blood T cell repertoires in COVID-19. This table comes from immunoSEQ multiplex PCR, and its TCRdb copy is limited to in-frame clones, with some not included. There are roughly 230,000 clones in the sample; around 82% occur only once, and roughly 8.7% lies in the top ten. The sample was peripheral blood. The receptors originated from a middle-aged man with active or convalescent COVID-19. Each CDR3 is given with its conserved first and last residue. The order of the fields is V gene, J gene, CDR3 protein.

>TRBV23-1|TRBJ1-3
CASSLRRAILPGNTIYF
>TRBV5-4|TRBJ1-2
CASSLPQPPSGGGYTF
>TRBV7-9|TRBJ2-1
CASSSGHIFYNEQFF
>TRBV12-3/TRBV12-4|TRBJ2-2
CASLPDLTGELFF
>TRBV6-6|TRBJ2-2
CASSHPGGFGAGELFF
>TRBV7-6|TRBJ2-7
CASSLGSGRGTYEQYF
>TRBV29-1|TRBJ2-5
CSTSVGTSGKETQYF
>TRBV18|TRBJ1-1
CASSPQGYNTEAFF
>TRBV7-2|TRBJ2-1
CASSLEGAEWNEQFF
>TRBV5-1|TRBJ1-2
CASSFAPGDGYTF
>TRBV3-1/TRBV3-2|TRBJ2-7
CASSPSGISSYEQYF